Listed here are 24 T cell receptor beta chains from one sample, sequenced in a study of PD-1 blockade in mismatch repair-deficient tumors. Data came from immunoSEQ multiplex PCR; TCRdb stores just in-frame clones and leaves some out. Altogether approximately 23,000 clones are present, 65% to 85% being singletons, with the ten largest covering approximately 3.1%. Sequencing was performed on PBMCs, taken before pembrolizumab treatment. The source of these receptors is an adult with mismatch repair-deficient cancer.

The CDR3 loop is CASSPTDRSYEQYF. The CDR3 region has the DNA TGCGCCAGCAGCCCTACGGACAGGTCTTACGAGCAGTACTTC. The chain recombines TRBV5-1 with TRBJ2-7; 7 bases are shared with TRBD1. The CDR3 spans 14 residues. With 4 bases clipped from V and 4 bases from J, the junction kept 8 bases outside the gene matches. The germline CDR1 and CDR2 sequences are SGHRS and YFSETQ.

The chain links TRBV5-1 to TRBJ2-7, with 7 bases fitting TRBD2. The CDR3 consists of 14 residues. The germline V gene encodes CDR1 SGHRS and CDR2 YFSETQ. Losses at the gene ends were 0 bases for V and 2 bases for J; bases not matched to a gene: 2. CDR3 coding DNA: TGCGCCAGCAGCTTGGCGCGGGGGACCTACGAGCAGTACTTC. Its translation: CASSLARGTYEQYF.

The chain couples TRBV4-1 to TRBJ1-2; TRBD1 agrees at 8 bases. The CDR3 is 16 residues long. Germline loops: CDR1 MGHRA, CDR2 YSYEKL. V lost 3 bases, J lost 2 bases, and 8 bases stayed unmatched. The CDR3 DNA sequence: TGCGCCAGCAGCCAGGGCCGCGGACAGGGAAACTATGGCTACACCTTC. Residues: CASSQGRGQGNYGYTF.

The chain is built from TRBV28 and TRBJ1-2; 7 bases agree with TRBD1. Germline assignment: CDR1 MDHEN and CDR2 SYDVKM. The CDR3 is 14 residues long. Trimming cost V 4 bases and J 7 bases; bases outside gene matches: 9. CDR3 sequence reads: CASSYVDRVSGYTF. The CDR3 DNA reads TGTGCCAGCAGTTACGTTGACAGGGTTTCTGGCTACACCTTC.

The CDR3 reads CASSRGLPLTDTQYF. The CDR3 nucleotides read TGTGCCAGCAGCAGGGGACTCCCTCTCACAGATACGCAGTATTTT. This rearrangement joins TRBV7-2 to TRBJ2-3; D perhaps matches TRBD2 (6 bases). Per germline, CDR1 SGHTA and CDR2 FQGNSA. V lost 5 bases to trimming and J lost 2 bases, with 14 bases between them. The CDR3 runs to 15 residues.

The chain recombines TRBV7-3 with TRBJ2-2; the match to TRBD2 covers 7 bases. J lost 2 bases, V lost 2 bases, and 5 bases had no gene match. This CDR3 is 16 amino acids long. Germline lookup yields CDR1 SGHTA and CDR2 FQGTGA. The CDR3 spells CASSLSAGPNTGELFF. The CDR3 bases are TGTGCCAGCAGCTTATCAGCGGGGCCAAACACCGGGGAGCTGTTTTTT. Full variable domain (outside the CDR3, taken from reference TRBV7-3 and TRBJ2-2): GAGVSQTPSNKVTEKGKYVELRCDPISGHTALYWYRQSLGQGPEFLIYFQGTGAADDSGLPNDRFFAVRPEGSVSTLKIQRTERGDSAVYLCASSLSAGPNTGELFFGEGSRLTVL.

The chain joins TRBV14 to TRBJ2-7, with 14 bases lining up with TRBD2. Germline CDR1 and CDR2: SGHDN and FVKESK. The length of the CDR3 is 18 residues. V dropped 3 bases and J dropped 3; count of bases not matched to a gene: 10. The CDR3 DNA sequence: TGTGCCAGCAGCCAGTCCCCCGGACTAGCGGGAGGTTTCTACGAGCAGTACTTC. Amino acids: CASSQSPGLAGGFYEQYF.

The CDR3 protein is CASSIWTADQPQHF. The CDR3 nucleotides read TGTGCCAGTAGTATTTGGACAGCGGATCAGCCCCAGCATTTT. The chain has TRBV19 and TRBJ1-5, with D possibly being TRBD1 (6 bases). The germline V gene has CDR1 LNHDA and CDR2 SQIVND (reference sequence). Trimming left V 3 bases short and J 5 bases short, with 11 bases between. This CDR3 is built from 14 residues. Supplemented by reference TRBV19 and TRBJ1-5, the full variable domain reads DGGITQSPKYLFRKEGQNVTLSCEQNLNHDAMYWYRQDPGQGLRLIYYSQIVNDFQKGDIAEGYSVSREKKESFPLTVTSAQKNPTAFYLCASSIWTADQPQHFGDGTRLSIL.

This chain joins TRBV18 and TRBJ2-1; 8 nucleotides match TRBD1. The CDR3 is 15 amino acids. The J segment lost 8 bases and the V segment lost 3 bases, leaving 9 bases of the junction unmatched. Germline V gene lookup returns CDR1 KGHSH and CDR2 LQKENI. The CDR3 region is CASSPSRGQVHEQFF. The CDR3 nucleotides read TGTGCCAGCTCACCTAGCAGGGGACAGGTCCATGAGCAGTTCTTC. The variable domain in full, with the rest retrieved from reference TRBV18 and TRBJ2-1, is NAGVMQNPRHLVRRRGQEARLRCSPMKGHSHVYWYRQLPEEGLKFMVYLQKENIIDESGMPKERFSAEFPKEGPSILRIQQVVRGDSAAYFCASSPSRGQVHEQFFGPGTRLTVL.

V is TRBV23-1 and J is TRBJ2-7; 7 positions match TRBD1. TRBV23-1 is an ORF for which the function is uncertain. V trimming: 4 bases; J trimming: 1 base; junction bases outside the gene matches: 4. The CDR3 totals 14 residues. Here the CDR3 DNA reads TGCGCCAGCAGTCGAGGGGGCTATTCCTACGAGCAGTACTTC. This sequence encodes CASSRGGYSYEQYF.

J is TRBJ2-3 and V is TRBV10-2, with D unresolved. The germline gives CDR1 WSHSY, CDR2 SAAADI. The CDR3 contains 17 residues. V lost 0 bases to trimming and J lost 0 bases, with 13 bases between them. CDR3 DNA sequence: TGCGCCAGCAGTGAGTCTCAGATACCCGCTAGCACAGATACGCAGTATTTT. Protein: CASSESQIPASTDTQYF.

The chain carries TRBV6-4 and TRBJ2-2; D is unresolved. Trimming pared 2 bases from V and 6 bases from J, leaving 7 bases between. CDR3 length: 13 residues. Per germline, CDR1 MRHNA and CDR2 SNTAGT. The CDR3 nucleotides read TGTGCCAGCAGTGACATCCGTTCCGGGGAGCTGTTTTTT. Translated: CASSDIRSGELFF.

The J gene is TRBJ1-2, the V gene TRBV28, with D tentatively TRBD1 (5 bases). V lost 6 bases and J 4 bases, leaving 12 bases between the germline ends. Germline lookup yields CDR1 MDHEN and CDR2 SYDVKM. The CDR3 is 13 amino acids. The CDR3 DNA reads as TGTGCCAGCAGCCGCGGGGCGTTCTATGGCTACACCTTC. Encoded protein: CASSRGAFYGYTF.

V is TRBV7-9 and J is TRBJ2-7; the D gene is possibly TRBD2 (5 bases). The V gene's germline CDR1 is SEHNR and CDR2 FQNEAQ (reference sequence). V was clipped by 7 bases and J by 3 bases, with 10 bases between them. This CDR3 is 12 amino acids long. CDR3 coding DNA: TGTGCCAGCACAAAAGGGAGCTACGAGCAGTACTTC. As protein: CASTKGSYEQYF.

This chain joins TRBV6-1 and TRBJ2-7; 8 bases are a match to TRBD2. From germline, CDR1 is MNHNS and CDR2 SASEGT. Trimming removed 8 bases from V and 4 bases from J; junction bases left unmatched: 7. The CDR3 extends over 13 amino acids. The CDR3 sequence: CASLGRGSYEQYF. CDR3 bases: TGTGCCAGCCTCGGGAGGGGGAGTTACGAGCAGTACTTC.

This clone was observed a single time. The V and J genes are TRBV6-5 and TRBJ1-6, with a tentative D call TRBD1 (5 bases). CDR1 and CDR2 (germline): MNHEY, SVGAGI. V was clipped by 5 bases and J by 10 bases, with 15 bases between them. The CDR3 loop spans 14 amino acids. CDR3 in DNA: TGTGCCAGCAGTCTCCCAGGGCCCGGGTCACCCCTCCACTTT. This gives the protein CASSLPGPGSPLHF.

This sequence joins TRBV19 and TRBJ2-2, with D perhaps matching TRBD1 (6 bases). V lost 10 bases and J 3 bases, leaving 15 bases between the germline ends. CDR3 size: 14 residues. Germline V lookup: CDR1 LNHDA, CDR2 SQIVND (reference sequence). The CDR3 DNA sequence: TGTGCCACCCCGAGGGCAGGGGACACCGGGGAGCTGTTTTTT. Its translation is CATPRAGDTGELFF.

This clone was counted between two and nine times. V usage is TRBV7-2 and J usage is TRBJ2-7; D not certain. Trimming removed 1 base from V and 2 bases from J, with 12 bases in between. CDR1 is SGHTA and CDR2 is FQGNSA in the germline V gene. The CDR3 runs 15 residues. CDR3 nucleotide sequence: TGTGCCAGCAGCTTAGGGGCACTTAGTACCTACGAGCAGTACTTC. Protein product: CASSLGALSTYEQYF. The full variable domain, its missing parts supplied by reference TRBV7-2 and TRBJ2-7, is GAGVSQSPSNKVTEKGKDVELRCDPISGHTALYWYRQSLGQGLEFLIYFQGNSAPDKSGLPSDRFSAERTGGSVSTLTIQRTQQEDSAVYLCASSLGALSTYEQYFGPGTRLTVT.

The rearrangement joins TRBV21-1 to TRBJ2-7; the DNA was not compared with TRBD2, the D call given in the table. TRBV21-1 is a pseudogene. This CDR3 is built from 16 residues. CDR3 in amino acids: CASSPQRRETRYEQYF. CDR3 nucleotides: TGTGCCAGCAGCCCCCAAAGAAGGGAGACTAGATACGAGCAGTACTTC.

The J gene is TRBJ1-1, the V gene TRBV6-1; D is unresolved. This CDR3 has 12 amino acids. The germline CDR1 and CDR2 sequences are MNHNS and SASEGT. The V end lost 2 bases, the J end lost 11 bases, and 12 bases lay between the germline ends. The CDR3 DNA reads as TGTGCCAGCAGTGAAACGGGAGAAGCGGCTTTCTTT. It translates to CASSETGEAAFF.

V is TRBV9 and J is TRBJ2-3, with 11 bases lining up with TRBD2. Germline lookup yields CDR1 SGDLS and CDR2 YYNGEE. The junction had 6 bases not matched to a gene; V was cut back by 4 bases and J by 2 bases. This CDR3 has 16 amino acids. For the CDR3, the DNA is TGTGCCAGCAGCTTTTCGGGACTAGCGGCCACAGATACGCAGTATTTT. Protein product: CASSFSGLAATDTQYF.

V gene TRBV7-9 combines with J gene TRBJ2-5; D may be TRBD2 (6 bases). Trimming removed 4 bases from V and 1 base from J, with 16 bases in between. Germline V gene sequence: CDR1 SEHNR, CDR2 FQNEAQ (reference sequence). This CDR3 is built from 16 residues. The CDR3 nucleotides are TGTGCCAGCAGCTGGACTACCGAGTTACTCCAAGAGACCCAGTACTTC. This translates into CASSWTTELLQETQYF.

CDR3 nucleotides: TGTGCCTGGAGTGTACTAAGGAACACTGAAGCTTTCTTT. Translation gives CAWSVLRNTEAFF. The chain is built from TRBV30 and TRBJ1-1; D is ambiguous. V lost 0 bases and J 1 base, leaving 6 bases between the germline ends. Germline loops: CDR1 GTSNPN, CDR2 SVGIG (reference sequence). The CDR3 has 13 residues.

This clone was picked up a small number of times. The chain joins TRBV4-1 to TRBJ2-7, with 7 positions matching TRBD1. With 3 bases clipped from V and 4 bases from J, the junction kept 12 bases outside the gene matches. Per the germline V gene, CDR1 is MGHRA and CDR2 is YSYEKL. The CDR3 contains 16 residues. The CDR3 region has the DNA TGCGCCAGCAGCCATCGACAGGGCAGAGATATATACGAGCAGTACTTC. This codes for CASSHRQGRDIYEQYF.